The next 24 T cell receptor beta chains were all read from a single sample in a study of cytotoxic CD8 clonotypes in ibrutinib-treated CLL. This table comes from immunoSEQ multiplex PCR, and its TCRdb copy is limited to in-frame clones, with some not included. The table lists 140,000 to 150,000 clones, more than 75% of them singletons. Here the sequenced sample was PBMCs, taken after 24 months of ibrutinib treatment. These receptors came from a human donor with chronic lymphocytic leukemia.

V usage is TRBV27 and J usage is TRBJ2-2; D remains unclear. Germline V gives CDR1 MNHEY, CDR2 SMNVEV (reference sequence). The V gene lost 8 bases and the J gene lost 5 bases, with 12 bases spanning the gap. This CDR3 comprises 13 residues. The CDR3 bases are TGTGCCAGCTTTGGGGTAACGACCGGGGAGCTGTTTTTT. Its translation is CASFGVTTGELFF.

The chain has TRBV19 and TRBJ2-3; D is ambiguous. The germline CDR1 and CDR2 sequences are LNHDA and SQIVND (reference sequence). The CDR3 is 14 amino acids. Deletions cut 5 bases from V and 6 bases from J, with 15 bases between. As DNA, the CDR3 is TGTGCCAGTAGTGTTCGGCCCGTGGGGGATACGCAGTATTTT. Protein: CASSVRPVGDTQYF.

This clone was detected only once. V gene TRBV19 combines with J gene TRBJ1-3; D gene uncertain. Looked up from germline, CDR1 is LNHDA and CDR2 is SQIVND (reference sequence). Trimming shortened V by 6 bases and J by 1 base, and 10 bases separated the two germline ends. This CDR3 contains 14 residues. In DNA form, the CDR3 reads TGTGCCAGTAGCCCCCCTGGGTCTGGAAACACCATATATTTT. Translated: CASSPPGSGNTIYF.

The rearrangement joins TRBV7-2 to TRBJ2-1; the D is unclear. The CDR3 loop spans 15 amino acids. Trimming took 6 bases from V and 2 from J, leaving 14 bases between them. The V gene's germline CDR1 is SGHTA and CDR2 FQGNSA. The CDR3 DNA is TGTGCCAGCAGGCCTGAACGGTTCCCCTACAATGAGCAGTTCTTC. Its protein is CASRPERFPYNEQFF. The full variable domain, its missing parts supplied by reference TRBV7-2 and TRBJ2-1, is GAGVSQSPSNKVTEKGKDVELRCDPISGHTALYWYRQSLGQGLEFLIYFQGNSAPDKSGLPSDRFSAERTGGSVSTLTIQRTQQEDSAVYLCASRPERFPYNEQFFGPGTRLTVL.

This chain uses TRBV27 with TRBJ2-5; TRBD2 agrees at 7 bases. V lost 5 bases to trimming and J lost 7 bases; unmatched junction nucleotides: 16. CDR1 is MNHEY, CDR2 SMNVEV, per germline (reference sequence). The CDR3 is made up of 16 amino acids. The CDR3, as DNA: TGTGCCAGCAGTCCCCCGGGGCAGCGGGGCCGCGGGACCCAGTACTTC. It encodes CASSPPGQRGRGTQYF.

V is TRBV11-3 and J is TRBJ2-1; D ambiguous. Trimming removed 1 base at V and 6 bases at J, with 4 bases between. CDR3 length equals 12 residues. Germline V lookup: CDR1 SGHNT, CDR2 YENEEA. Written as DNA, the CDR3 is TGTGCCAGCAGCTTAGGATTCAATGAGCAGTTCTTC. The encoded protein is CASSLGFNEQFF.

The gene calls are TRBV10-3 and TRBJ1-6; D not certain. The V gene's germline CDR1 is ENHRY and CDR2 SYGVKD. The CDR3 runs to 16 residues. Trimming removed 2 bases from V and 0 bases from J, with 8 bases in between. CDR3 nucleotides: TGTGCCATCAGTGAGGCGACTAGCTCCTATAATTCACCCCTCCACTTT. The encoded protein is CAISEATSSYNSPLHF.

The V and J genes are TRBV11-3 and TRBJ2-3; D possibly matches TRBD1 or TRBD2 (5 bases each). V shed 1 base and J shed 6 bases, with 14 bases lying between them. CDR3 length: 15 residues. CDR1 and CDR2 from the germline V gene are SGHNT and YENEEA. CDR3 sequence: CASSLGGPWGDTQYF. The DNA for the CDR3 is TGTGCCAGCAGCTTAGGCGGGCCTTGGGGGGATACGCAGTATTTT.

The chain recombines TRBV28 with TRBJ1-2; 11 positions agree with TRBD1. CDR1 and CDR2 (germline): MDHEN, SYDVKM. This CDR3 spans 16 amino acids. J was trimmed by 4 bases and V by 3 bases; bases with no gene match: 7. The CDR3 bases are TGTGCCAGCAGTTTCCCGGGACAGGGGGGAGCCTATGGCTACACCTTC. The encoded protein is CASSFPGQGGAYGYTF.

V and J are TRBV5-1 and TRBJ2-4, with D perhaps given as TRBD1 or TRBD2 (5 bases each). V shed 4 bases and J shed 9 bases, with 17 bases lying between them. This CDR3 has 14 residues. Germline values: CDR1 SGHRS, CDR2 YFSETQ. Written as DNA, the CDR3 is TGCGCCAGCAGCCGGGACGGCGGTGGGGGCATTCAGTACTTC. Translation gives CASSRDGGGGIQYF.

The chain couples TRBV27 to TRBJ2-3, with no clear D. CDR1 is MNHEY, CDR2 SMNVEV, per germline (reference sequence). The V end was cut by 3 bases, the J end by 4 bases, with 23 bases between. The CDR3 extends over 18 amino acids. CDR3 sequence reads: CASSFVAESPTWADTQYF. In DNA form, the CDR3 reads TGTGCCAGCAGTTTTGTGGCAGAATCCCCAACGTGGGCAGATACGCAGTATTTT.

The CDR3 DNA reads as TGTGCCAGCAGCCAAACTAGCGGGAGGGCCACAGATACGCAGTATTTT. Protein sequence: CASSQTSGRATDTQYF. V and J are TRBV5-4 and TRBJ2-3, with 13 bases matching TRBD2. In germline, CDR1 is SGHNT, CDR2 YYREEE (reference sequence). The CDR3 sequence is 16 residues long. The V segment lost 4 bases and the J segment 2 bases; nucleotides outside the gene matches: 4. Using reference TRBV5-4 and TRBJ2-3 for the parts outside the CDR3, the full variable domain is ETGVTQSPTHLIKTRGQQVTLRCSSQSGHNTVSWYQQALGQGPQFIFQYYREEENGRGNFPPRFSGLQFPNYSSELNVNALELDDSALYLCASSQTSGRATDTQYFGPGTRLTVL.

The V call is TRBV7-9, the J call TRBJ2-2; 9 positions match TRBD2. J lost 3 bases, V lost 5 bases, and 10 bases had no gene match. From germline, CDR1 is SEHNR and CDR2 FQNEAQ (reference sequence). The CDR3 has 17 residues. The CDR3 region has the DNA TGTGCCAGCAGCCCCACCGGCGGGGGGGGGTACACCGGGGAGCTGTTTTTT. Encoded protein: CASSPTGGGGYTGELFF.

This chain connects TRBV5-1 to TRBJ2-1, with TRBD2 as a possible D gene (5 bases). Trimming cost V 4 bases and J 5 bases, with 10 bases left between them. Germline CDR1 reads SGHRS; CDR2 reads YFSETQ. The CDR3 consists of 13 residues. The chain's CDR3 is CASSPGVDNEQFF. CDR3 DNA sequence: TGCGCCAGCAGCCCCGGGGTGGACAATGAGCAGTTCTTC.

DNA of the CDR3: TGTGCCAGCAGCTTTTCGCAACAAGAGACCCAGTACTTC. Protein sequence: CASSFSQQETQYF. The rearrangement joins TRBV7-2 to TRBJ2-5, with D hard to call. This CDR3 has 13 amino acids. The germline gives CDR1 SGHTA, CDR2 FQGNSA. V dropped 3 bases and J dropped 2 bases, with 7 bases sitting between them.

V is TRBV18 and J is TRBJ1-2; D remains ambiguous. CDR1 is KGHSH and CDR2 is LQKENI in the germline V gene. With 3 bases removed from V and 13 bases from J, the gap between germline ends came to 15 bases. The CDR3 spans 12 residues. This CDR3 reads CASSPNVAGCTF. Written as DNA, the CDR3 is TGTGCCAGCTCACCCAACGTGGCGGGATGCACCTTC. Drawing the rest from reference TRBV18 and TRBJ1-2, the complete variable domain is NAGVMQNPRHLVRRRGQEARLRCSPMKGHSHVYWYRQLPEEGLKFMVYLQKENIIDESGMPKERFSAEFPKEGPSILRIQQVVRGDSAAYFCASSPNVAGCTFGSGTRLTVV.

The chain has TRBV27 and TRBJ2-4, with 8 bases matching TRBD1. V gave up 5 bases and J gave up 8 bases; unmatched junction bases: 11. Per the germline V gene, CDR1 is MNHEY and CDR2 is SMNVEV (reference sequence). This CDR3 is 15 amino acids long. CDR3 residues: CASSTRTGNGDIQYF. The CDR3 region has the DNA TGTGCCAGCAGTACACGGACAGGGAATGGGGACATTCAGTACTTC.

The chain employs TRBV4-1 and TRBJ2-1; the D gene is possibly TRBD1 (5 bases). Trimming took off 0 bases at V and 6 bases at J, with 12 bases between the two ends. CDR1 and CDR2 (germline): MGHRA, YSYEKL. The length of the CDR3 is 15 residues. The CDR3: CASSQDRVGFNEQFF. Written as DNA, the CDR3 is TGCGCCAGCAGCCAAGACAGGGTCGGGTTCAATGAGCAGTTCTTC.

The chain couples TRBV7-6 to TRBJ2-2; D is perhaps TRBD1 (5 bases). The CDR3 extends over 15 amino acids. Germline V gene lookup returns CDR1 SGHVS and CDR2 FNYEAQ. Trimming pared 3 bases from V and 9 bases from J, leaving 17 bases between. The CDR3 spells CASSLSRAQHRELFF. CDR3 nucleotide sequence: TGTGCCAGCAGCTTGAGCAGGGCCCAACACCGGGAGCTGTTTTTT.

This clone has more than one count but fewer than ten. The gene calls are TRBV6-5 and TRBJ1-2; 7 positions match TRBD1. From germline, CDR1 is MNHEY and CDR2 SVGAGI. The CDR3 length is 16 residues. V gave up 2 bases and J gave up 2 bases; unmatched junction bases: 8. CDR3 loop: CASSYEYRGPNYGYTF. The CDR3 DNA follows: TGTGCCAGCAGTTACGAGTACAGGGGACCAAACTATGGCTACACCTTC.

The V call is TRBV27, the J call TRBJ2-1, with TRBD1 matching 8 bases. Germline values: CDR1 MNHEY, CDR2 SMNVEV (reference sequence). V lost 5 bases, J lost 8 bases, and 8 bases stayed unmatched. The CDR3 has 14 amino acids. The CDR3 DNA reads as TGTGCCAGCAGTCCCGGGACAGGCTGGGATGAGCAGTTCTTC. Its translation is CASSPGTGWDEQFF.

This chain uses TRBV18 with TRBJ2-7; D tentatively fits TRBD1 or TRBD2 (5 bases each). The V end was cut by 5 bases, the J end by 1 base, with 21 bases between. CDR1 and CDR2 from the germline V gene are KGHSH and LQKENI. This CDR3 is 17 amino acids long. Written as DNA, the CDR3 is TGTGCCAGCTCATCTCGCCTCGTCCGGGACCATTCCTACGAGCAGTACTTC. It translates to CASSSRLVRDHSYEQYF.

V usage is TRBV7-2 and J usage is TRBJ2-3; D is ambiguous. The germline gives CDR1 SGHTA, CDR2 FQGNSA. The germline V and J ends were trimmed by 3 bases and 3 bases, with 7 bases remaining between them. CDR3 length: 13 residues. Written as DNA, the CDR3 is TGTGCCAGCAGCTTGTGGGGAACAGATACGCAGTATTTT. This sequence encodes CASSLWGTDTQYF. Drawing the rest from reference TRBV7-2 and TRBJ2-3, the complete variable domain is GAGVSQSPSNKVTEKGKDVELRCDPISGHTALYWYRQSLGQGLEFLIYFQGNSAPDKSGLPSDRFSAERTGGSVSTLTIQRTQQEDSAVYLCASSLWGTDTQYFGPGTRLTVL.

The rearrangement uses TRBV29-1 and TRBJ1-4; D remains ambiguous. This CDR3 has 14 amino acids. The V gene lost 1 base and the J gene lost 8 bases, with 14 bases spanning the gap. Per the germline V gene, CDR1 is SQVTM and CDR2 is ANQGSEA. As DNA, the CDR3 is TGCAGCGTTGAAGGTGTAGGGTCAGGAGAAAAACTGTTTTTT. It codes for CSVEGVGSGEKLFF.